A single TCR beta chain is shown here with its context. Its antigen is unknown. The record originates from a study of T cell repertoires in cytomegalovirus infection. The CDR3 runs to 15 residues. CDR1 is SGHVS, CDR2 FNYEAQ, per germline. With 1 base removed from V and 1 base from J, the gap between germline ends came to 10 bases. One entry per CDR3 protein, called by TCRdb with MiXCR from the reads. The sample lists fewer than 1,000,000 distinct CDR3 sequences, around 30% seen once, with about 14% in the top ten. The source was cultured CD8+ T cells from PBMCs, collected from culture after CMV antigen stimulation. The V call is TRBV7-6, the J call TRBJ2-5; tentative D call: TRBD1 (6 bases). This clonotype was obtained from a human donor in good health (CMV status not recorded). Some clones in this sample may be carry-over from other donors' samples. The CDR3 is CASSLVGAPQETQYF. The CDR3 bases are TGTGCCAGCAGCTTAGTGGGGGCGCCCCAAGAGACCCAGTACTTC.